This is a list of T cell receptor beta chains from one sample in a study of chemoradiotherapy in HPV16-positive cancers. Method: immunoSEQ multiplex PCR; TCRdb's copy keeps in-frame clones and lacks some. Among around 4,900 clones listed, 85% were seen once. Sequenced material: tumor tissue, taken from a patient who underwent chemoradiotherapy. Receptor source: a human donor with HPV-associated anogenital cancer. CDR3s leave out the opening cysteine and the closing phenylalanine or tryptophan. The size field is filled for only some rows; it gives once, few, many or a size class.

j_gene	v_gene	abundance	CDR3aa
TRBJ1-1	TRBV14	-	ASSLGGKGITNTEAF
TRBJ1-6	TRBV19	-	ASRKGETYNSPLH
TRBJ2-3	TRBV21-1	-	ASSKFLGKRNTQY
TRBJ1-2	TRBV5-1	-	ASSVLGTGGIYGYT
TRBJ1-3	TRBV19	-	ASQPTVGGPSGNTIY
TRBJ2-6	TRBV5-1	-	ASSFVQGAYGANVLT
TRBJ2-2	TRBV6-5	-	ASSYSRVGGTGELF
TRBJ2-1	TRBV7-2	-	ASSPGRSSYNEQF
TRBJ2-1	TRBV18	-	ASSPGEGGYYNEQF
TRBJ2-1	TRBV11-2	-	ASSFGRSPTEF
TRBJ2-7	TRBV30	-	GLRTFSYEQY
TRBJ2-5	TRBV4-1	-	ASSQGFREETQY
TRBJ2-3	TRBV29-1	-	SVSVQGDTQY
TRBJ2-2	TRBV6-1	once	ASSSSPANTGELF
TRBJ2-1	TRBV5-1	-	ASSLADSYNEQF
TRBJ1-1	TRBV29-1	-	SVDSDRARAF
TRBJ2-5	TRBV7-8	-	ASSLDVGLGGAQETQY
TRBJ2-5	TRBV6-1	large	ASSVMYQETQY
TRBJ2-5	TRBV6-1	-	ASSRLAGGVETQY
TRBJ1-4	TRBV5-4	-	ASSPGGINEKLF
TRBJ2-6	TRBV30	-	AWGNSGGANGANVLT
TRBJ2-2	TRBV18	-	ASSREPSGDTGELF
TRBJ1-1	TRBV11-2	-	ASSWGQNTEAF
TRBJ2-1	TRBV7-9	-	ASSRTGGKNEQF
TRBJ2-1	TRBV6-4	-	ASSDSAGIYNEQF
TRBJ1-2	TRBV19	-	ASSIVSGQGNYGYT
TRBJ1-1	TRBV5-8	-	ASSHPGAMNTEAF
TRBJ1-1	TRBV19	-	ASRLGPNTEAF
TRBJ2-2	TRBV6-4	-	ASSDHGGTGELF